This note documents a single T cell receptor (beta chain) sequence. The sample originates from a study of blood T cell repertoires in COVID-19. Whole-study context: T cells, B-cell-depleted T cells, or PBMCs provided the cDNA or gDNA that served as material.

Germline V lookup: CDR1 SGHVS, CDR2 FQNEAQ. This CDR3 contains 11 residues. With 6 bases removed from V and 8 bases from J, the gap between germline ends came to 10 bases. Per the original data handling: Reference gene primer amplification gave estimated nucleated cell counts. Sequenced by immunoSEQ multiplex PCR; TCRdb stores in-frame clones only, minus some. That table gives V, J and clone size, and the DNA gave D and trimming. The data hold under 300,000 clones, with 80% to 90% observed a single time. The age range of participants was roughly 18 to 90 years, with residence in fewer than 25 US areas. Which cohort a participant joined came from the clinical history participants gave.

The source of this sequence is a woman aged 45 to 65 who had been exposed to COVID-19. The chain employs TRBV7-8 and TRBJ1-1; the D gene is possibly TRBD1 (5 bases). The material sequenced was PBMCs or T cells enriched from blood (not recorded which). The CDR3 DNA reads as TGTGCCAGCAGTCGAGACAGAGAAGCTTTCTTT. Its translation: CASSRDREAFF.